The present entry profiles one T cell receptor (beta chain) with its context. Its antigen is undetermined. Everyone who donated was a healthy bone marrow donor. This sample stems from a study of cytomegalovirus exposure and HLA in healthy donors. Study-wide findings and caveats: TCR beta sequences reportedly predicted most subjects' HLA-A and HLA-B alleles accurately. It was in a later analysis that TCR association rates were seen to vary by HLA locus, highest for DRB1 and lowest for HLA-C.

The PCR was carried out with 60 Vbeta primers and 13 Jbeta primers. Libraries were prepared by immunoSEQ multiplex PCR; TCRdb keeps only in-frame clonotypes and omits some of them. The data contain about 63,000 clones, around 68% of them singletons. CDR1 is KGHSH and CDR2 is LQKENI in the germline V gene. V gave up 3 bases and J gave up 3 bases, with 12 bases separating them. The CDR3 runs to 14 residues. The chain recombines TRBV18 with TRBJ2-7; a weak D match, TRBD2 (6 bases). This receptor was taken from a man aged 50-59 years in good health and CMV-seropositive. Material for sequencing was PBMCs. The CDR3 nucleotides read TGTGCCAGCTCACCGGGCGGGGCCCACTACGAGCAGTACTTC. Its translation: CASSPGGAHYEQYF.